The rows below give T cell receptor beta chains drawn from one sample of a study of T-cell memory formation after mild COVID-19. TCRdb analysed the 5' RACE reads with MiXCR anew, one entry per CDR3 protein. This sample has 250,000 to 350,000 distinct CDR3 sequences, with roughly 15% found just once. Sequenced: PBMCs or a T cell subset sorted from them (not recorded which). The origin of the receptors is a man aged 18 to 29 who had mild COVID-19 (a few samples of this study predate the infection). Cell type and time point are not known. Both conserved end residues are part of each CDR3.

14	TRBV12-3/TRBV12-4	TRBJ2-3	CASSLISGTDTQYF
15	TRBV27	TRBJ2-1	CASSLSPSSYNEQFF
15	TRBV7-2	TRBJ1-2	CASSLVAGQGMATTF
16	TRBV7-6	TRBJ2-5	CASSLEPGTGQETQYF
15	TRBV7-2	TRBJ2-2	CASSLAGQGTGELFF
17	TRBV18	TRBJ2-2	CASSPRTVTFNTGELFF
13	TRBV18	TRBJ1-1	CASSGAGDTEAFF
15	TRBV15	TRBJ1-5	CATSRGQGGLQPQHF
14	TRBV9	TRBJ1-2	CASSVGQALYGYTF
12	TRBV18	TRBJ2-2	CASSPTTGELFF
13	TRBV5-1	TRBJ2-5	CASSIGGVETQYF
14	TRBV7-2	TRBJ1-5	CASRLPGPNQPQHF
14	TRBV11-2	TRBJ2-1	CASSRPGLYNEQFF
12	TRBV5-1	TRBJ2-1	CASSSAADEQFF
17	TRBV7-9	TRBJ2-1	CASSSRFADRDYNEQFF
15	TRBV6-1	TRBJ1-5	CASSRGTGGYQPQHF
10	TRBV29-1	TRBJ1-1	CSVGVPEAFF
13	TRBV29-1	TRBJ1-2	CSVGTQGTYGYTF
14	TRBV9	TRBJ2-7	CASSVGEGNYEQYF
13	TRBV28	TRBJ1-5	CASSLITNQPQHF